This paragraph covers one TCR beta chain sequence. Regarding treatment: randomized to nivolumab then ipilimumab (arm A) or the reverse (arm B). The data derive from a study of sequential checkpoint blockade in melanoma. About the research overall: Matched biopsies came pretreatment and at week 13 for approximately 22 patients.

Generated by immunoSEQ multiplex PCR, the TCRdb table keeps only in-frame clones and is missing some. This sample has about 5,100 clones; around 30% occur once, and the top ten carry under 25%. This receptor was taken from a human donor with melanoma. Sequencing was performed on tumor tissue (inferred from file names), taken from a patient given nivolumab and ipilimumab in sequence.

The CDR3 region has the DNA TGTGCCAGCAGCCTGGGACTAGCGGGCGGGGACATTCAGTACTTC. It translates to CASSLGLAGGDIQYF. The genes are TRBV14 and TRBJ2-4, with 12 bases that match TRBD2. Germline lookup yields CDR1 SGHDN and CDR2 FVKESK. J was trimmed by 8 bases and V by 4 bases; bases with no gene match: 6. The CDR3 runs 15 residues.